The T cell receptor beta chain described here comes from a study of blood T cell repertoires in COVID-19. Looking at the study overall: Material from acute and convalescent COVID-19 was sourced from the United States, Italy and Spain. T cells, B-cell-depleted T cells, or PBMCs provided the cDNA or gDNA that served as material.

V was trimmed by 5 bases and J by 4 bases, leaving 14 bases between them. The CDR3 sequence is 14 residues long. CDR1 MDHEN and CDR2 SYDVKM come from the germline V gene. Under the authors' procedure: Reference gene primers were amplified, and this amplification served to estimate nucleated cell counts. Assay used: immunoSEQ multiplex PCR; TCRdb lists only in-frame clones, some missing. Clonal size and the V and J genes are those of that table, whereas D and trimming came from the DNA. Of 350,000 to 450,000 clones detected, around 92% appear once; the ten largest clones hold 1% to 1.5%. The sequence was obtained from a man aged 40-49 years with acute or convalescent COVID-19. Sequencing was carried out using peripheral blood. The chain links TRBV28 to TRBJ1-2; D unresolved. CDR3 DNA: TGTGCCAGCAGTACGGTTACCGGGAGCTATGGCTACACCTTC. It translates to CASSTVTGSYGYTF.